The source of this T cell receptor (beta chain) is a study of shared clonotypes between healthy human individuals. On the study more broadly: Each donor's CD4 naive and CD4 memory cells filled three plates apiece, CD8 naive two, and CD8 memory one.

V shed 0 bases and J shed 6 bases, with 12 bases lying between them. The V gene's germline CDR1 is MGHRA and CDR2 YSYEKL. This CDR3 contains 14 residues. The genomic DNA of each subset was split evenly across several immunoSEQ plates. Profiled with immunoSEQ multiplex PCR; TCRdb holds only in-frame clones, not every one. The table has some 500,000 clones, about 96% seen once. The chain combines TRBV4-1 with TRBJ2-7; D is undetermined. Sequenced input: naive CD4+ T cells sorted from blood. Regarding subset: CD45RA+ positively selected. The origin of this receptor is a woman aged 25 to 39 in good health. CDR3 loop: CASSQDLPSGEQYF. DNA for the CDR3: TGCGCCAGCAGCCAAGATCTACCCTCGGGCGAGCAGTACTTC.